This T cell receptor (beta chain) was sequenced in a study of read filtering for tumor transcriptome and immune sequencing (dated by TCRdb to 2019 to 2021). Regarding the research as a whole: The cohort was composed of 17 to 20 male and 14 female patients, with a mean age of about 65 years and an age range of roughly 45 to 90. By revised international staging, 8 or 9 patients were R-ISS I, under 20 were R-ISS II and over five were R-ISS III. After DNase treatment, whole-transcriptome libraries were prepared using the TruSeq RNA Access Library Prep Kit. TCR-region mapped reads per sample ranged from about 3.5 to 10.27 million with IR-seq versus only roughly 80 to 1273 with RNA-seq. Using the same bone marrow samples, the study ran both targeted immune repertoire sequencing and bulk whole-transcriptome sequencing and then compared the TCR repertoires from each method. One of the main goals was to work out a read-filtering strategy for immune repertoire data, in particular whether clonotypes backed by only a single read should be removed.

Bone marrow was sampled from every patient at the time of active disease. Bone marrow mononuclear cells were isolated by Ficoll-Hypaque density gradient centrifugation. To remove myeloma plasma cells, the cells were labeled with CD138 magnetic microbeads on a MACS separator, and CD138-negative cells were then collected by negative selection. Purity of the isolated cells was checked by flow cytometry on an Attune NxT using CD138 antibodies. TRIzol reagent was used to extract total RNA, which was then quantified with a NanoDrop spectrophotometer. Paired RNA-seq and IR-seq were performed on the CD138-negative bone marrow sample of each patient. TCR libraries were constructed from approximately 360 ng RNA using the Immunoverse kit, and molecular barcoded adaptors covering alpha/delta and beta/gamma chains were employed. TCR library preparation was performed with the same RNA that was used for transcriptome sequencing. TCR libraries were sequenced on an Illumina HiSeq 4000 with 2 x 150 cycles. The study's processing was this. With MiXCR, TCR reads were aligned to human V, D, J and C references and assembled into CDR3 clonotypes, with quality filtering and error correction included. The tcR package in R was used to analyze clonotype counts and gene usage diversity. Raw mapping reads were checked after the RNA-seq reads had been mapped by STAR aligner version 2.5.3a onto the human GRCh37 genome. To test the effect of sequencing depth on detected clonotypes, IR-seq fastq files were randomly downsampled using Seqtk 1.3. TCRdb applied fastp at Q25 and MiXCR to the public reads, then kept only in-frame beta chains. Merged by CDR3 protein, the rows form single entries marked with the most common genes and DNA. TCRdb, not the authors, supplied the V and J calls. The sample has 49,000 or so distinct CDR3 sequences on record, 9.5% to 15% of them singletons. Roughly 15% of the sample belongs to the ten largest clones.

This clonotype was detected ten times or more. Its specific antigen is unknown. Qualities for individual bases were not recorded, and no much larger clone is one base off. The CDR1 and CDR2 encoded by the germline V gene are MDHEN and SYDVKM. Including cysteine and phenylalanine, the CDR3 has 14 amino acids. Only the CDR3 part of the read is kept: 42 bases, read in frame from the first base. Trimming takes 5 bases from V and 1 base from J, and the germline ends sit 11 bases apart. General findings and caveats noted by the study authors: Single-read clonotypes made up roughly 81% of clonotypes but roughly 3.2% of total reads in IR-seq, and roughly 75% of clonotypes and roughly 45% of reads in RNA-seq. When single-read clonotypes were removed, the proportions of shared clonotypes in IR-seq and RNA-seq correlated more strongly. Compared with RNA-seq, IR-seq captured clonotypes at much higher depth and more reliably, and a smaller IR-seq throughput was enough to identify most shared clonotypes. The sorted CD138-negative fraction was a mixed bone marrow immune population, not purified T cells.

Sequencing was carried out using a population of CD138-negative cells sorted from bone marrow. This specimen's cell subset or site label, per the study, means: bone marrow mononuclear cells depleted of CD138+ plasma/myeloma cells by negative magnetic selection. This clonotype was sampled from a donor aged 40 or over with multiple myeloma. Here the chain combines TRBV28 and TRBJ1-1; TRBD1 could be the D gene, as 5 bases match. The sequenced DNA: TGTGCCAGCAGTCGACAGATGGGGAACACTGAAGCTTTCTTT. Translated, it gives CASSRQMGNTEAFF.